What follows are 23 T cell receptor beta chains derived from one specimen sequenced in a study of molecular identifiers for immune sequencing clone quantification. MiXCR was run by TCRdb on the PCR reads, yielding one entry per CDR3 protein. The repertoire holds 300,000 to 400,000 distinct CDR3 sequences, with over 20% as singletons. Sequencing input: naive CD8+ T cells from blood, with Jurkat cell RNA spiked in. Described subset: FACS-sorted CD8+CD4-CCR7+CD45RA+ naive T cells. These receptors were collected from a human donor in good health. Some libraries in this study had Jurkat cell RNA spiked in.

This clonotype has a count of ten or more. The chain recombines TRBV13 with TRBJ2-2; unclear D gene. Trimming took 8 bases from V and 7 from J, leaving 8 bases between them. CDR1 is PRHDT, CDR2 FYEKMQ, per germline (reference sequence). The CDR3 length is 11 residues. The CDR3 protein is CASGRYGELFF. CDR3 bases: TGTGCCAGCGGTCGGTACGGGGAGCTGTTTTTT.

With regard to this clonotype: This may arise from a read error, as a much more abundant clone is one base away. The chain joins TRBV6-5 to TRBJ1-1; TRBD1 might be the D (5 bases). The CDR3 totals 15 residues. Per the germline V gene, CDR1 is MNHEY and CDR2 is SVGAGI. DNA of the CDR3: TGTGCCAGCAGTCACTCGGGGGACGGGGGAACTGAAGCTTTCTTT. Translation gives CASSHSGDGGTEAFF.

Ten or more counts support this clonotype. CDR3 sequence: CASSQVGTHNEQFF. Here the CDR3 DNA reads TGTGCCAGCAGCCAAGTCGGCACTCACAATGAGCAGTTCTTC. This chain connects TRBV14 to TRBJ2-1; D ambiguous. There are 14 residues in the CDR3. CDR1 is SGHDN, CDR2 FVKESK, per germline. V shed 1 base and J shed 5 bases, with 9 bases lying between them.

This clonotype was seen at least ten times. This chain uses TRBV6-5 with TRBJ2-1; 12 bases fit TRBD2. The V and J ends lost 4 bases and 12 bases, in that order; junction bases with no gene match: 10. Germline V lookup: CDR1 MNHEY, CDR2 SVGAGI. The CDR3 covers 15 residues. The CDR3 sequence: CASSLLAGGQGLQFF. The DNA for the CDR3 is TGTGCCAGCAGTTTACTAGCGGGGGGCCAAGGATTGCAGTTCTTC.

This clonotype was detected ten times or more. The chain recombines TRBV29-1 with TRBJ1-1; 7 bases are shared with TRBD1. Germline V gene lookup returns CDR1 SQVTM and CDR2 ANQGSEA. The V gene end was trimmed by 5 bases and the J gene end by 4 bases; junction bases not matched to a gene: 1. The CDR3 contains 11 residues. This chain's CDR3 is CSVSGGTEAFF. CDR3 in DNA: TGCAGCGTTTCAGGGGGCACTGAAGCTTTCTTT.

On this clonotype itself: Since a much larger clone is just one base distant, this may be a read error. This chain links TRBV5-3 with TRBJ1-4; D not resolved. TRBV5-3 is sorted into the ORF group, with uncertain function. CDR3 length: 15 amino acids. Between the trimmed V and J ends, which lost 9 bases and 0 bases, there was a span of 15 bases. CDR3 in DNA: TGTGCCAACACCCCCCAGCGAGCAACTAATGAAAAACTGTTTTTT. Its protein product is CANTPQRATNEKLFF.

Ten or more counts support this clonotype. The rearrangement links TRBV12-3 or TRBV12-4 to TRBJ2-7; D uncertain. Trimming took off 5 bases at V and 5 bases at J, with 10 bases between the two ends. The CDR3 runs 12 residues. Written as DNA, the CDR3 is TGTGCCAGCAGTCCCGGATGGGACGAGCAGTACTTC. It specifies CASSPGWDEQYF.

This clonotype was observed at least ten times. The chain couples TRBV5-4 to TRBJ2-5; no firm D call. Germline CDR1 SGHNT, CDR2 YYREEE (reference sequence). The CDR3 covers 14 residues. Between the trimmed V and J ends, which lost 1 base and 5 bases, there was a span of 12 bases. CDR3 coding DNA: TGTGCCAGCAGCTTGTCATTCGATGTGGAGACCCAGTACTTC. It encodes CASSLSFDVETQYF.

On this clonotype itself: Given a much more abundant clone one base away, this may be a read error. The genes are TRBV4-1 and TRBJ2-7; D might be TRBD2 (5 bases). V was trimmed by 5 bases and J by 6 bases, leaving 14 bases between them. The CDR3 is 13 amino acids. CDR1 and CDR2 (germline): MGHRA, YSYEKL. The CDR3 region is CASSCGGPTEQYF. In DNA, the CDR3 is TGCGCCAGCAGCTGCGGAGGACCTACCGAGCAGTACTTC.

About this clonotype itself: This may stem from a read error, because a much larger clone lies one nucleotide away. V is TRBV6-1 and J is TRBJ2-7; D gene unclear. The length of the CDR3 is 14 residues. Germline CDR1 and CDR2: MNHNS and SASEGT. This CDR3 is CASPQIKQDYEQHF. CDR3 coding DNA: TGTGCCAGCCCACAAATAAAACAAGATTACGAGCAGCACTTC.

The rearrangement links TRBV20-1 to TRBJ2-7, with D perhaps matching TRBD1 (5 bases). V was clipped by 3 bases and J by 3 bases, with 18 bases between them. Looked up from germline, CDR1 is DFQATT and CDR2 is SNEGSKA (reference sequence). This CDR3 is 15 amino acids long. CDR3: CSARKVEDNLYEQYF. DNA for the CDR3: TGCAGTGCTAGGAAGGTTGAGGACAACCTCTACGAGCAGTACTTC.

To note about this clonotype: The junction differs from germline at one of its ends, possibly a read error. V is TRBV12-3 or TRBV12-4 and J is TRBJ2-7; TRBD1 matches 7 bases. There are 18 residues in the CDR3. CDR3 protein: CASSLSLSFGTAPYEQYF. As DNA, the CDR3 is TGTGCCAGCAGTTTAAGTCTGTCTTTCGGGACAGCCCCCTATGAGCAGTACTTC.

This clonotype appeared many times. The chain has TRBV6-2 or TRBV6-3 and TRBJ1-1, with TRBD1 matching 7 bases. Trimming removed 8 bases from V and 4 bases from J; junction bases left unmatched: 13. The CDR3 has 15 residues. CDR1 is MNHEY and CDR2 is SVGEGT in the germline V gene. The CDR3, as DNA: TGTGCCAGCTACACGGAGGGACAGTTATCCACTGAAGCTTTCTTT. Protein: CASYTEGQLSTEAFF.

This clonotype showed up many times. The CDR3 spells CASSRGGTGVFETQYF. CDR3 nucleotide sequence: TGTGCCAGCAGCCGGGGCGGGACAGGCGTTTTCGAGACCCAGTACTTC. J is TRBJ2-5 and V is TRBV12-3 or TRBV12-4, with 8 bases identical to TRBD1. The CDR3 contains 16 residues. V was clipped by 6 bases and J by 5 bases; unmatched bases: 14.

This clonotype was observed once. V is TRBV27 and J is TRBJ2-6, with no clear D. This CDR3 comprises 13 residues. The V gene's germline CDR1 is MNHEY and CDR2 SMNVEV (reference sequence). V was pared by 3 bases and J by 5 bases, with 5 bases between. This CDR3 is CASSFGRANVLTF. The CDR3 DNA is TGTGCCAGCAGTTTTGGGAGGGCCAACGTCCTGACTTTC. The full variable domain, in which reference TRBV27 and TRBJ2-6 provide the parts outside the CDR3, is EAQVTQNPRYLITVTGKKLTVTCSQNMNHEYMSWYRQDPGLGLRQIYYSMNVEVTDKGDVPEGYKVSRKEKRNFPLILESPSPNQTSLYFCASSFGRANVLTFGAGSRLTVL.

CDR3 DNA: TGTGCCAGCAGCCACACAGGGAAAGCCGGGGAGCTGTTTTTT. Translation gives CASSHTGKAGELFF. V usage is TRBV3-1 and J usage is TRBJ2-2; D perhaps matches TRBD1 (6 bases). Germline CDR1 is LGHDT and CDR2 is YNNKEL (reference sequence). V shed 3 bases and J shed 6 bases, with 11 bases lying between them. This CDR3 has 14 residues.

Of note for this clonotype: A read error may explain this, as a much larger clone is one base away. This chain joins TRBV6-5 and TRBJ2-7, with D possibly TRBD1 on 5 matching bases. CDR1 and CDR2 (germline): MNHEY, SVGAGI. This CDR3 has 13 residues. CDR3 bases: TGTGCCAGCAGTTATAGTTATGGGGCCGAGCGGTACTTC. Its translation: CASSYSYGAERYF.

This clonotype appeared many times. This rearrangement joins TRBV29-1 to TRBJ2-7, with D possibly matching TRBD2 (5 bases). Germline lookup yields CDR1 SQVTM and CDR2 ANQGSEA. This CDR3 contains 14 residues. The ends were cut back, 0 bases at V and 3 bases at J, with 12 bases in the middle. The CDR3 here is CSVEEAAPGYEQYF. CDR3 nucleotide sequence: TGCAGCGTTGAAGAAGCGGCCCCCGGCTACGAGCAGTACTTC.

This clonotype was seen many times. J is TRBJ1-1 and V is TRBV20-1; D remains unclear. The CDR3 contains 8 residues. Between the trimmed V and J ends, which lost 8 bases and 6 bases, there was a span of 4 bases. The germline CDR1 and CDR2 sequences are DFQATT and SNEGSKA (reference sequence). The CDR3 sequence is CSIAEAFF. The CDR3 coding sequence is TGCAGTATCGCTGAAGCTTTCTTT.

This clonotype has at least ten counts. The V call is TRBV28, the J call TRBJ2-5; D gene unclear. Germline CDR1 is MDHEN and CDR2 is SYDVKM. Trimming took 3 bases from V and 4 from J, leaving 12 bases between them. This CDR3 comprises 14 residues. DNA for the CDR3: TGTGCCAGCAGTTTCACGTTTATCGCAGAGACCCAGTACTTC. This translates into CASSFTFIAETQYF.

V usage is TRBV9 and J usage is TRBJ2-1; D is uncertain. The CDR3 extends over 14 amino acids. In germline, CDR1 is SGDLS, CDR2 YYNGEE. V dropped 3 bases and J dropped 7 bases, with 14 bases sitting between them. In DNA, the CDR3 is TGTGCCAGCAGCGAAAAGCATAGTGAAAATGAGCAGTTCTTC. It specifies CASSEKHSENEQFF.

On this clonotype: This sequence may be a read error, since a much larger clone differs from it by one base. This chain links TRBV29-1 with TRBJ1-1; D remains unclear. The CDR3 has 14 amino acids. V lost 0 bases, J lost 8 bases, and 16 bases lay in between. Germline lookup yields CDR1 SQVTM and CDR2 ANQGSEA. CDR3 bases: TGCAGCGTTGAAGAGTCTAGATTAGGAACAGAAGCTTTCTTT. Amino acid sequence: CSVEESRLGTEAFF.

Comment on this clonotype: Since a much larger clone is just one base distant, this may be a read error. CDR3 amino acids: CASSLTSGTSGANVLTF. CDR3 coding DNA: TGTGCCAGCAGTCTCACGTCGGGTACGTCTGGGGCCAACGTCCTGACTTTC. This chain links TRBV12-3 or TRBV12-4 with TRBJ2-6, with D unresolved. The CDR3 has 17 residues. The germline V and J ends were trimmed by 5 bases and 1 base, with 15 bases remaining between them.